Below are 13 T cell receptor beta chains sequenced from a single sample in a study of T cell repertoires in cytomegalovirus infection. Each CDR3 protein is one row after TCRdb ran MiXCR on the reads. The table has about 110,000 distinct CDR3 sequences, under 50% seen once; the top ten hold just under 75%. These receptors' targets are unknown. The sequencing used CD8+ T cells from cultured PBMCs, collected from culture after CMV antigen stimulation. The receptors come from a human donor in good health (CMV status not recorded). Some clones in this sample may be carry-over from other donors' samples.

This clonotype has a handful of counts. The chain recombines TRBV24-1 with TRBJ2-2; perhaps TRBD2 as D (6 bases). V lost 9 bases and J 0 bases, leaving 13 bases between the germline ends. CDR1 is KGHDR and CDR2 is SFDVKD in the germline V gene. The CDR3 consists of 15 residues. CDR3 DNA: TGTGCCACCGGACGCGGGACGTCGAACACCGGGGAGCTGTTTTTT. Protein product: CATGRGTSNTGELFF.

This clonotype was seen repeatedly, ten times or more. The rearrangement links TRBV7-8 to TRBJ2-2; possibly TRBD1 for D (6 bases). Germline V gives CDR1 SGHVS, CDR2 FQNEAQ. Trimming removed 1 base at V and 1 base at J, with 7 bases between. This CDR3 has 15 amino acids. This CDR3 reads CASSLVRGNTGELFF. CDR3 nucleotide sequence: TGTGCCAGCAGCTTAGTCAGGGGGAACACCGGGGAGCTGTTTTTT.

This CDR3 reads CASSPVGTTGELFF. The CDR3 DNA is TGTGCCAGCAGCCCCGTCGGAACCACCGGGGAGCTGTTTTTT. This chain links TRBV7-4 with TRBJ2-2; no reliable D call. The V and J ends lost 5 bases and 4 bases respectively, with 11 bases between them. This CDR3 has 14 amino acids. Germline V gene data show CDR1 as SGHVT and CDR2 as SQSDAQ.

V usage is TRBV6-5 and J usage is TRBJ2-5, with D unresolved. This CDR3 spans 16 amino acids. Germline V gene sequence: CDR1 MNHEY, CDR2 SVGAGI. V lost 0 bases to trimming and J lost 0 bases, with 11 bases between them. The CDR3 region is CASSYSYRIHQETQYF. The CDR3 bases are TGTGCCAGCAGTTACTCGTACAGAATTCACCAAGAGACCCAGTACTTC.

In regard to this clonotype: A read error may be the cause here, since a much bigger clone is one base away. The CDR3 protein is CASSFLGPAGESTDTQYF. The CDR3 DNA sequence: TGTGCCAGCAGCTTCCTGGGACCAGCGGGGGAGAGCACAGATACGCAGTATTTT. The chain employs TRBV7-2 and TRBJ2-3; TRBD2 agrees at 8 bases. Trimming removed 3 bases from V and 0 bases from J; junction bases left unmatched: 11. Germline V lookup: CDR1 SGHTA, CDR2 FQGNSA. The CDR3 has 18 amino acids.

V gene TRBV7-2 combines with J gene TRBJ1-5; D remains ambiguous. Germline-derived CDR1 and CDR2 are SGHTA and FQGNSA. The CDR3 is 12 amino acids. Trimming took off 1 base at V and 11 bases at J, with 9 bases between the two ends. This CDR3 is CASSLGPGAQHF. The CDR3 DNA reads as TGTGCCAGCAGCTTAGGGCCCGGAGCCCAGCATTTT.

The CDR3 loop is CASSLSMNGYEQFF. As DNA, the CDR3 is TGTGCCAGCAGCTTGTCGATGAATGGCTATGAGCAGTTCTTC. The V call is TRBV5-4, the J call TRBJ2-1; D gene ambiguous. Trimming took 1 base from V and 8 from J, leaving 13 bases between them. The length of the CDR3 is 14 residues. The germline V gene has CDR1 SGHNT and CDR2 YYREEE (reference sequence).

There are a few counts of this clonotype. The chain couples TRBV6-1 to TRBJ1-1; D is unclear. Trimming took off 5 bases at V and 3 bases at J, with 10 bases between the two ends. Germline lookup yields CDR1 MNHNS and CDR2 SASEGT. This CDR3 spans 13 amino acids. The CDR3 nucleotides read TGTGCCAGCAGTCTCGGGTTCCACACTGAAGCTTTCTTT. Protein product: CASSLGFHTEAFF.

This rearrangement joins TRBV12-3 or TRBV12-4 to TRBJ2-7; TRBD2 might be the D (6 bases). The CDR3 has 13 residues. V was clipped by 8 bases and J by 5 bases, with 16 bases between them. CDR3 sequence: CASASFGGHEQYF. The CDR3, as DNA: TGTGCCAGCGCCTCCTTCGGGGGACACGAGCAGTACTTC.

The genes are TRBV19 and TRBJ2-1; 8 bases line up with TRBD1. The V and J ends lost 7 bases and 1 base, in that order; junction bases with no gene match: 3. The germline V gene encodes CDR1 LNHDA and CDR2 SQIVND (reference sequence). The CDR3 is 14 amino acids. The CDR3 coding sequence is TGTGCCAGTAAGAGGACAGGGTCCTACAATGAGCAGTTCTTC. Its translation is CASKRTGSYNEQFF.

This clonotype was seen once. One junction end disagrees with the germline gene, perhaps due to a read error. This chain connects TRBV7-2 to TRBJ2-5; either TRBD1 or TRBD2 may supply D (5 bases each). Germline CDR1 is SGHTA and CDR2 is FQGNSA. The length of the CDR3 is 14 residues. The CDR3 loop reads CASSYLTGQEAQYF. CDR3 sequence (DNA): TGTGCCAGCAGCTATTTGACGGGGCAAGAGGCCCAGTACTTC.

CDR3 region: CASSYSGSGAQETQYF. The CDR3 bases are TGTGCCAGCAGTTACTCCGGAAGTGGGGCGCAAGAGACCCAGTACTTC. V is TRBV6-5 and J is TRBJ2-5, with D perhaps TRBD1 (5 bases). The CDR3 runs to 16 residues. In germline, CDR1 is MNHEY, CDR2 SVGAGI. Between the trimmed V and J ends, which lost 0 bases and 2 bases, there was a span of 13 bases.

This sequence joins TRBV28 and TRBJ2-1; the D is unclear. The CDR3 runs to 14 residues. V was pared by 2 bases and J by 4 bases, with 9 bases between. Germline V gives CDR1 MDHEN, CDR2 SYDVKM. For the CDR3, the DNA is TGTGCCAGCAGTTTAACGGACCTATACAATGAGCAGTTCTTC. Encoded protein: CASSLTDLYNEQFF.